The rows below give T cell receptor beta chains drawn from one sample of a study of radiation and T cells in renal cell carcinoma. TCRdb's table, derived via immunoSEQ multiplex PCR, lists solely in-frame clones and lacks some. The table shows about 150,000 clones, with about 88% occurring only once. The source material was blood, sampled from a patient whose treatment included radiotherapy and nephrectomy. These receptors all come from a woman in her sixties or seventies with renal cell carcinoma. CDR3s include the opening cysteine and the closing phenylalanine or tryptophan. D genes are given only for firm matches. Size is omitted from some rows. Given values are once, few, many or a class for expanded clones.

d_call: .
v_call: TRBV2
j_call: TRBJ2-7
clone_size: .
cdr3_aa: CASSEGMVPYEQYF
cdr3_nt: TGTGCCAGCAGTGAAGGGATGGTGCCCTACGAGCAGTACTTC

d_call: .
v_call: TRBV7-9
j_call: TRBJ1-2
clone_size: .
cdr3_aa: CASSLARGGYTF
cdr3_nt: TGTGCCAGCAGCTTAGCACGGGGAGGCTACACCTTC

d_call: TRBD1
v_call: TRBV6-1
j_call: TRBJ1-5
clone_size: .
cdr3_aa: CASLTQTGAHQPQHF
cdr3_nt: TGTGCCAGCCTTACTCAGACAGGGGCCCATCAGCCCCAGCATTTT

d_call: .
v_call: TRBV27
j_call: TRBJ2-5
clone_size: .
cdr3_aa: CASSPLGGRGRETQYF
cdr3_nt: TGTGCCAGCAGTCCCCTGGGTGGTAGGGGTAGGGAGACCCAGTACTTC

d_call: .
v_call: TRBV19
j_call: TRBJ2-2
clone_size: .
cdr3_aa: CASSRTPSPTGELFF
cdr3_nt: TGTGCCAGTAGTAGGACCCCGAGCCCCACCGGGGAGCTGTTTTTT

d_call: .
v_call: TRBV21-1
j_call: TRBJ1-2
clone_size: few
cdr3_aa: CASSKVLGYTF
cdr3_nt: TGTGCCAGCAGCAAAGTGCTGGGCTACACCTTC

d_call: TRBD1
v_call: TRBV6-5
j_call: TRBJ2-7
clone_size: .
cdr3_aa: CASSSLGTGVEQYF
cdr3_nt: TGTGCCAGCAGTTCGCTCGGGACAGGGGTCGAGCAGTACTTC

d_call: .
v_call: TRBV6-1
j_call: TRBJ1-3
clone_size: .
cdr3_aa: CASLTGLGNTIYF
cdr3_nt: TGTGCCAGCCTAACAGGCCTTGGAAACACCATATATTTT

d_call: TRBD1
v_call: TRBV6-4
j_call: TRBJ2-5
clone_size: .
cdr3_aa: CASSGGQGGGTQYF
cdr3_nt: TGTGCCAGCAGTGGTGGACAGGGCGGCGGGACCCAGTACTTC

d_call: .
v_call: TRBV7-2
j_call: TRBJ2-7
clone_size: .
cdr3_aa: CASSLVLNEQYF
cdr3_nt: TGTGCCAGCAGCCTAGTATTGAACGAGCAGTACTTC